The next 31 T cell receptor beta chains were all read from a single sample in a study of CD8 T cells in ankylosing spondylitis. TCRdb re-derived calls from the 5' RACE reads in MiXCR, one entry per CDR3 protein. The sample yields 200,000 to 250,000 distinct CDR3 sequences, roughly 10% seen once. Material for sequencing was blood, either unsorted or a sorted T cell fraction (not recorded which). Source of these receptors: a male donor with ankylosing spondylitis or in good health (not recorded which).

The chain combines TRBV20-1 with TRBJ2-7; TRBD1 is a possible D gene (6 bases). Looked up from germline, CDR1 is DFQATT and CDR2 is SNEGSKA (reference sequence). There are 11 residues in the CDR3. The ends were cut back, 6 bases at V and 6 bases at J, with 12 bases in the middle. This chain's CDR3 is CSAIRGPEQYF. Here the CDR3 DNA reads TGCAGTGCCATCAGGGGTCCCGAGCAGTACTTC.

Many counts were recorded for this clonotype. The rearrangement joins TRBV20-1 to TRBJ2-5; 14 positions agree with TRBD2. V lost 5 bases, J lost 5 bases, and 7 bases stayed unmatched. The CDR3 spans 15 residues. Looked up from germline, CDR1 is DFQATT and CDR2 is SNEGSKA (reference sequence). CDR3 coding DNA: TGCAGTGCTGCCGGGACTAGCGGGGGTGGGGAGACCCAGTACTTC. Its translation is CSAAGTSGGGETQYF.

This clonotype was picked up a small number of times. This rearrangement joins TRBV10-3 to TRBJ2-2, with D possibly called TRBD1 or TRBD2 (5 bases each). The CDR3 consists of 14 residues. Germline V gene sequence: CDR1 ENHRY, CDR2 SYGVKD. V was cut by 8 bases and J by 1 base, with 11 bases left in between. CDR3 nucleotides: TGTGCCATCCGCCGGGACCAGAACACCGGGGAGCTGTTTTTT. Amino acids: CAIRRDQNTGELFF.

This clonotype was picked up many times. The rearrangement links TRBV12-3 or TRBV12-4 to TRBJ2-5, with D uncertain. Trimming took 0 bases from V and 8 from J, leaving 4 bases between them. The CDR3 runs to 11 residues. The CDR3 loop reads CASSLAGTQYF. In DNA form, the CDR3 reads TGTGCCAGCAGTTTAGCGGGAACCCAGTACTTC.

This clonotype turned up a few times. The chain carries TRBV7-2 and TRBJ2-3; 9 bases line up with TRBD2. Germline CDR1 reads SGHTA; CDR2 reads FQGNSA. Unmatched junction bases numbered 12, after V lost 3 bases and J lost 8 bases. This CDR3 region has 16 residues. The CDR3: CASSFLLAGTFGTQYF. For the CDR3, the DNA is TGTGCCAGCAGCTTTCTACTAGCGGGCACCTTCGGTACGCAGTATTTT.

This clonotype occurred a few times. This chain uses TRBV7-2 with TRBJ2-2; D not resolved. This CDR3 is built from 15 residues. With 1 base removed from V and 0 bases from J, the gap between germline ends came to 6 bases. Germline CDR1 is SGHTA and CDR2 is FQGNSA. Here the CDR3 reads CASSLDTPNTGELFF. DNA for the CDR3: TGTGCCAGCAGCTTAGACACCCCGAACACCGGGGAGCTGTTTTTT.

The rearrangement links TRBV5-1 to TRBJ2-1; D may be TRBD2 (7 bases). The CDR3 loop spans 15 amino acids. Germline CDR1 SGHRS, CDR2 YFSETQ. The V end lost 1 base, the J end lost 8 bases, and 16 bases lay between the germline ends. The CDR3 sequence is CASSLLNGGPDEQFF. In DNA form, the CDR3 reads TGCGCCAGCAGCTTGCTGAACGGGGGGCCGGATGAGCAGTTCTTC.

The chain uses TRBV19 and TRBJ1-5; D unresolved. V lost 7 bases and J 4 bases, leaving 14 bases between the germline ends. CDR3 length: 14 amino acids. In germline, CDR1 is LNHDA, CDR2 SQIVND (reference sequence). The CDR3 bases are TGTGCCAGTACCGAAGTCGTAGGGAATCAGCCCCAGCATTTT. Encoded protein: CASTEVVGNQPQHF.

This clonotype was observed many times. J is TRBJ2-7 and V is TRBV5-1, with a possible D match to TRBD1 (6 bases). Germline V gives CDR1 SGHRS, CDR2 YFSETQ. Trimming pared 0 bases from V and 3 bases from J, leaving 16 bases between. CDR3 length: 16 amino acids. The CDR3 sequence is CASSLAPGQNFYEQYF. The DNA of the CDR3 is TGCGCCAGCAGCTTGGCCCCGGGACAAAATTTCTACGAGCAGTACTTC. Full variable domain (outside the CDR3, taken from reference TRBV5-1 and TRBJ2-7): KAGVTQTPRYLIKTRGQQVTLSCSPISGHRSVSWYQQTPGQGLQFLFEYFSETQRNKGNFPGRFSGRQFSNSRSEMNVSTLELGDSALYLCASSLAPGQNFYEQYFGPGTRLTVT.

Comment on this clonotype: An end of the junction differs from the germline gene, which may be a read error. This chain uses TRBV5-5 with TRBJ2-7, with a tentative D call TRBD2 (6 bases). The length of the CDR3 is 14 residues. Germline assignment: CDR1 SGHKS and CDR2 YYEKEE (reference sequence). As DNA, the CDR3 is TGTGCCAGCAGCGCGGGACTGGGATTCTACGAGCAGTCCTTC. As protein: CASSAGLGFYEQSF. The variable domain in full, with the rest retrieved from reference TRBV5-5 and TRBJ2-7, is DAGVTQSPTHLIKTRGQQVTLRCSPISGHKSVSWYQQVLGQGPQFIFQYYEKEERGRGNFPDRFSARQFPNYSSELNVNALLLGDSALYLCASSAGLGFYEQSFGPGTRLTVT.

Comment on this clonotype: A much more abundant neighbour one base away suggests this may be a read error. V gene TRBV6-5 combines with J gene TRBJ1-3; D is undetermined. Looked up from germline, CDR1 is MNHEY and CDR2 is SVGAGI. This CDR3 spans 14 amino acids. DNA of the CDR3: TGTGCCAGCAGTTACGAGATCTCTGGAAACACCATGTATTTT. Residues: CASSYEISGNTMYF.

On this clonotype itself: This could be a read error, since a much larger clone is one nucleotide away. The chain uses TRBV3-1 and TRBJ2-1; 12 nucleotides match TRBD2. Germline-derived CDR1 and CDR2 are LGHDT and YNNKEL (reference sequence). The CDR3 spans 17 residues. The ends lost 2 bases at V and 9 bases at J; junction bases unmatched: 11. The CDR3 coding sequence is TGTGCCAGCAGCCAACCCCCGACTAGCGGGGGAAGCAGTGAGCAGTTCTTC. Its translation: CASSQPPTSGGSSEQFF.

Of note for this clonotype: A much larger clone sits a single nucleotide away, making a read error possible. The chain employs TRBV6-5 and TRBJ2-3, with TRBD1 identical over 7 bases. CDR3 length: 16 residues. The germline V gene has CDR1 MNHEY and CDR2 SVGAGI. The CDR3 bases are TGTTCCAGCAGTACTAGGGACAGAACTAGCACAGATACGCAGTATTTT. Protein sequence: CSSSTRDRTSTDTQYF.

The chain combines TRBV6-1 with TRBJ2-5; 10 bases line up with TRBD1. The CDR3 contains 16 residues. The junction had 10 bases not matched to a gene; V was cut back by 5 bases and J by 4 bases. Germline values: CDR1 MNHNS, CDR2 SASEGT. Here the CDR3 DNA reads TGTGCCAGCAGTCCAGCCGGGACAGGGGAGGGAGAGACCCAGTACTTC. This codes for CASSPAGTGEGETQYF.

Ten or more counts support this clonotype. The J gene is TRBJ2-1, the V gene TRBV20-1; 13 positions match TRBD2. CDR1 DFQATT and CDR2 SNEGSKA come from the germline V gene (reference sequence). The CDR3 totals 15 residues. With 5 bases clipped from V and 7 bases from J, the junction kept 8 bases outside the gene matches. CDR3 loop: CSAEGGTSGANEQFF. The CDR3 DNA reads as TGCAGTGCTGAGGGAGGGACTAGCGGGGCAAATGAGCAGTTCTTC.

Many counts were recorded for this clonotype. This rearrangement joins TRBV2 to TRBJ2-4; 7 bases match TRBD2. After removal of 4 bases from V and 12 bases from J, the junction contained 15 bases not matched to a gene. The germline CDR1 and CDR2 sequences are SNHLY and FYNNEI. CDR3 size: 15 residues. CDR3 in amino acids: CASSVGGVAAHSQYF. Written as DNA, the CDR3 is TGTGCCAGCAGTGTGGGGGGGGTAGCGGCCCACTCTCAGTACTTC.

This clonotype was seen many times. The chain combines TRBV7-6 with TRBJ2-7; possible D gene TRBD1, 6 bases. This CDR3 contains 15 residues. Germline values: CDR1 SGHVS, CDR2 FNYEAQ. Trimming cost V 1 base and J 3 bases, with 13 bases left between them. This CDR3 is CASSLGSGVLYEQYF. CDR3 sequence (DNA): TGTGCCAGCAGCTTAGGGTCAGGGGTCCTCTACGAGCAGTACTTC.

This clonotype occurred many times. The chain uses TRBV5-1 and TRBJ2-2; D might be TRBD2 (5 bases). CDR3 length: 15 residues. Between the trimmed V and J ends, which lost 1 base and 6 bases, there was a span of 13 bases. CDR1 SGHRS and CDR2 YFSETQ come from the germline V gene. The CDR3: CASSLMAGAAGELFF. CDR3 in DNA: TGCGCCAGCAGCTTGATGGCGGGCGCGGCCGGGGAGCTGTTTTTT.

This clonotype turned up a few times. This chain joins TRBV7-8 and TRBJ2-7; D gene unclear. Germline V gene data show CDR1 as SGHVS and CDR2 as FQNEAQ. Trimming took 5 bases from V and 2 from J, leaving 10 bases between them. This CDR3 region has 13 residues. The CDR3 here is CASSPRIAYEQYF. The CDR3 nucleotides are TGTGCCAGCAGCCCCCGGATCGCCTACGAGCAGTACTTC.

The sample holds many counts of this clonotype. V and J are TRBV6-5 and TRBJ1-4, with no clear D. Germline-derived CDR1 and CDR2 are MNHEY and SVGAGI. V dropped 0 bases and J dropped 5 bases, with 10 bases sitting between them. The CDR3 has 15 amino acids. The CDR3 loop is CASSYSEGINEKLFF. CDR3 bases: TGTGCCAGCAGTTACTCTGAGGGCATCAATGAAAAACTGTTTTTT.

The V gene is TRBV7-3, the J gene TRBJ2-1; D may match TRBD1 or TRBD2 (7 bases each). The V end lost 1 base, the J end lost 6 bases, and 16 bases lay between the germline ends. Germline V gives CDR1 SGHTA, CDR2 FQGTGA. The CDR3 contains 16 residues. CDR3: CASSLNQGGRLNEQFF. The CDR3 DNA reads as TGTGCCAGCAGCTTAAATCAGGGGGGGAGGCTCAATGAGCAGTTCTTC.

The rearrangement links TRBV7-6 to TRBJ2-7; no clear D. The CDR3 totals 14 residues. V gave up 6 bases and J gave up 6 bases, with 18 bases separating them. Germline values: CDR1 SGHVS, CDR2 FNYEAQ. CDR3 nucleotides: TGTGCCAGCAGTTTCTACGGGTCTTCTACCGAGCAGTACTTC. Translated: CASSFYGSSTEQYF.

The table lists this clonotype with many counts. This chain uses TRBV5-1 with TRBJ1-1; the D is unclear. V shed 0 bases and J shed 10 bases, with 13 bases lying between them. Germline CDR1 SGHRS, CDR2 YFSETQ. The CDR3 covers 13 residues. The CDR3 coding sequence is TGCGCCAGCAGCTTGGACCGAACCCGGCCAGCTTTCTTT. The encoded protein is CASSLDRTRPAFF. Looking up the rest from reference TRBV5-1 and TRBJ1-1 gives the full variable domain: KAGVTQTPRYLIKTRGQQVTLSCSPISGHRSVSWYQQTPGQGLQFLFEYFSETQRNKGNFPGRFSGRQFSNSRSEMNVSTLELGDSALYLCASSLDRTRPAFFGQGTRLTVV.

This chain's CDR3 is CASTKFVGGPQHF. The CDR3 DNA reads as TGTGCCAGCACCAAATTCGTGGGTGGGCCCCAGCATTTT. J is TRBJ1-5 and V is TRBV5-6, with D unclear. The V gene lost 6 bases and the J gene lost 9 bases, with 16 bases spanning the gap. Per the germline V gene, CDR1 is SGHDT and CDR2 is YYEEEE. The CDR3 contains 13 residues.

This clonotype was seen ten or more times. The CDR3 coding sequence is TGTGCCAGCAGCCAAGAGCGCGTTGGCTACACCTTC. Its protein is CASSQERVGYTF. The chain uses TRBV4-2 and TRBJ1-2; no firm D call. Germline CDR1 is LGHNA and CDR2 is YNFKEQ. The V end was cut by 0 bases, the J end by 7 bases, with 6 bases between. This CDR3 region has 12 residues.

Only a few counts were recorded for this clonotype. The V gene is TRBV5-1, the J gene TRBJ1-1; 10 bases map to TRBD1. J lost 7 bases, V lost 0 bases, and 6 bases had no gene match. Germline V gene sequence: CDR1 SGHRS, CDR2 YFSETQ. The CDR3 is 15 amino acids. Here the CDR3 reads CASSLADRGPDEAFF. The CDR3 coding sequence is TGCGCCAGCAGCTTGGCCGACAGGGGGCCGGATGAAGCTTTCTTT.

This clonotype was counted ten times or more. The CDR3 loop reads CASSLVANSYEQYF. CDR3 nucleotides: TGCGCCAGCAGCTTGGTGGCCAACTCCTACGAGCAGTACTTC. The V call is TRBV5-1, the J call TRBJ2-7; D is uncertain. The CDR3 extends over 14 amino acids. The V end was cut by 0 bases, the J end by 0 bases, with 7 bases between. Germline CDR1 reads SGHRS; CDR2 reads YFSETQ.

V is TRBV7-3 and J is TRBJ1-1, with TRBD1 as a possible D gene (5 bases). The CDR3 covers 14 residues. Trimming removed 5 bases from V and 4 bases from J, with 14 bases in between. Germline values: CDR1 SGHTA, CDR2 FQGTGA. CDR3 in amino acids: CASSLRGVVTEAFF. For the CDR3, the DNA is TGTGCCAGCAGCCTTCGAGGGGTGGTCACTGAAGCTTTCTTT. The variable domain in full, completed from reference TRBV7-3 and TRBJ1-1, reads GAGVSQTPSNKVTEKGKYVELRCDPISGHTALYWYRQSLGQGPEFLIYFQGTGAADDSGLPNDRFFAVRPEGSVSTLKIQRTERGDSAVYLCASSLRGVVTEAFFGQGTRLTVV.

The table lists this clonotype with many counts. This rearrangement joins TRBV5-6 to TRBJ1-1; D is ambiguous. The V gene's germline CDR1 is SGHDT and CDR2 YYEEEE. V lost 1 base and J 3 bases, leaving 10 bases between the germline ends. There are 14 residues in the CDR3. For the CDR3, the DNA is TGTGCCAGCAGCTTGACCTTTTGGGACACTGAAGCTTTCTTT. Protein product: CASSLTFWDTEAFF.

This clonotype occurred a few times. This chain links TRBV7-2 with TRBJ2-7; D perhaps matches TRBD2 (5 bases). Germline V lookup: CDR1 SGHTA, CDR2 FQGNSA. V shed 1 base and J shed 2 bases, with 9 bases lying between them. This CDR3 contains 14 residues. CDR3 in amino acids: CASSLGGNPYEQYF. The CDR3 coding sequence is TGTGCCAGCAGCTTAGGAGGGAACCCCTACGAGCAGTACTTC.

The chain links TRBV18 to TRBJ1-1, with 10 positions matching TRBD1. From germline, CDR1 is KGHSH and CDR2 LQKENI. The CDR3 has 16 residues. The J segment lost 0 bases and the V segment lost 2 bases, leaving 3 bases of the junction unmatched. The DNA for the CDR3 is TGTGCCAGCTCACCAGGGACAGGGGCCATGAACACTGAAGCTTTCTTT. It encodes CASSPGTGAMNTEAFF.